The 3 T cell receptor beta chains given below trace back to one sample, sequenced in a study of blood T cell repertoires in COVID-19. Some clones are missing from TCRdb's copy, which holds only in-frame ones; the method was immunoSEQ multiplex PCR. This sample carries over 200,000 clones, approximately 84% of them seen once, and the ten largest clones take about 4.4%. Sequenced material: peripheral blood. These TCRs come from a man aged 50 to 59 with active or convalescent COVID-19.

The chain recombines TRBV21-1 with TRBJ1-6. TRBV21-1 is classified as a pseudogene. This CDR3 region has 15 residues. The CDR3 sequence: CASSNPMSHNSPLHF. In DNA, the CDR3 is TGTGCCAGCAGCAACCCCATGAGCCATAATTCACCCCTCCACTTT.

Concerning this clone itself: Other nucleotide sequences in the sample specify the same CDR3. The chain combines TRBV5-1 with TRBJ2-3, with 7 nucleotides matching TRBD1. J was trimmed by 0 bases and V by 2 bases; bases with no gene match: 0. The CDR3 is 14 amino acids. The germline V gene encodes CDR1 SGHRS and CDR2 YFSETQ. CDR3: CASSLQGSTDTQYF. CDR3 nucleotides: TGCGCCAGCAGCTTACAGGGGAGCACAGATACGCAGTATTTT.

This rearrangement joins TRBV21-1 to TRBJ2-7; the D call TRBD1 from the table was never checked on the DNA. TRBV21-1 is listed as a pseudogene. The CDR3 loop spans 13 amino acids. CDR3 in amino acids: CASTKGQSYEQYF. The CDR3 bases are TGTGCCAGCACCAAGGGACAGTCCTACGAGCAGTACTTC.